Following are 19 T cell receptor beta chains from one sample sequenced in a study of cytomegalovirus exposure and HLA in healthy donors. Only in-frame clones appear in the TCRdb table, and some are missing; sequencing was by immunoSEQ multiplex PCR. Of around 140,000 clones in the sample, about 94% were seen once. Sequenced sample: PBMCs. The origin of the receptors is a man aged 18 to 29 in good health and CMV-seropositive.

V and J are TRBV7-2 and TRBJ2-7; TRBD1 matches at 7 bases. With V trimmed by 5 bases and J by 4 bases, 11 bases remained unmatched. Germline V gene data show CDR1 as SGHTA and CDR2 as FQGNSA. CDR3 length equals 15 residues. CDR3 region: CASSRPRQGKYEQYF. CDR3 nucleotides: TGTGCCAGCAGCCGCCCCCGACAGGGCAAGTACGAGCAGTACTTC.

CDR3 protein: CASSLTGGEGETQYF. CDR3 bases: TGTGCCAGCAGCCTAACAGGGGGCGAGGGAGAGACCCAGTACTTC. The rearrangement joins TRBV5-6 to TRBJ2-5; 9 positions match TRBD1. Germline V gives CDR1 SGHDT, CDR2 YYEEEE. This CDR3 contains 15 residues. With 4 bases clipped from V and 4 bases from J, the junction kept 8 bases outside the gene matches.

CDR3 loop: CASGAERLKNTGELFF. The CDR3 DNA reads TGTGCCAGCGGGGCTGAACGGTTGAAGAACACCGGGGAGCTGTTTTTT. The genes are TRBV2 and TRBJ2-2; possible D gene TRBD1, 5 bases. Germline assignment: CDR1 SNHLY and CDR2 FYNNEI. This CDR3 comprises 16 residues. V lost 8 bases to trimming and J lost 1 base, with 17 bases between them.

The V call is TRBV28, the J call TRBJ2-3, with D maybe TRBD2 (5 bases). The germline V gene encodes CDR1 MDHEN and CDR2 SYDVKM. This CDR3 contains 16 residues. Trimming pared 1 base from V and 0 bases from J, leaving 11 bases between. The CDR3 loop reads CASSLLRGPSTDTQYF. CDR3 sequence (DNA): TGTGCCAGCAGTTTATTACGGGGTCCGAGCACAGATACGCAGTATTTT.

The gene calls are TRBV2 and TRBJ1-2, with D hard to call. This CDR3 spans 16 amino acids. V lost 7 bases to trimming and J lost 6 bases, with 24 bases between them. Germline CDR1 and CDR2: SNHLY and FYNNEI. The CDR3 protein is CASKADPGFGEDGYTF. The DNA for the CDR3 is TGTGCCAGCAAGGCCGACCCGGGCTTCGGGGAAGATGGCTACACCTTC.

The chain employs TRBV6-1 and TRBJ2-7; no definite D call. This CDR3 region has 11 residues. In germline, CDR1 is MNHNS, CDR2 SASEGT. V dropped 4 bases and J dropped 3 bases, with 4 bases sitting between them. The CDR3 here is CASSGHYEQYF. The CDR3 DNA reads TGTGCCAGCAGTGGTCACTACGAGCAGTACTTC.

The chain is built from TRBV18 and TRBJ2-7, with TRBD1 identical over 8 bases. V was pared by 5 bases and J by 0 bases, with 6 bases of the junction left unmatched. The length of the CDR3 is 15 residues. Germline CDR1 reads KGHSH; CDR2 reads LQKENI. CDR3 in amino acids: CASSSDRALSYEQYF. The DNA of the CDR3 is TGTGCCAGCTCATCGGACAGGGCCCTCTCCTACGAGCAGTACTTC.

The chain joins TRBV5-4 to TRBJ2-3, with a weak D call TRBD2 (6 bases). CDR1 and CDR2 (germline): SGHNT, YYREEE (reference sequence). V was cut by 0 bases and J by 4 bases, with 12 bases left in between. The CDR3 has 15 amino acids. In nucleotides, the CDR3 is TGTGCCAGCAGCTTGGCCAAGTCGGGGGCAGATACGCAGTATTTT. It specifies CASSLAKSGADTQYF.

The chain recombines TRBV28 with TRBJ1-5; TRBD1 might be the D (5 bases). Germline lookup yields CDR1 MDHEN and CDR2 SYDVKM. The CDR3 sequence is 14 residues long. Trimming pared 5 bases from V and 0 bases from J, leaving 8 bases between. CDR3 sequence: CASSDRYSNQPQHF. The CDR3 coding sequence is TGTGCCAGCAGTGACAGATATAGCAATCAGCCCCAGCATTTT.

The table lists this clone with a count of one. The chain employs TRBV18 and TRBJ1-1; D gene ambiguous. This CDR3 spans 12 amino acids. CDR1 is KGHSH, CDR2 LQKENI, per germline. The germline V and J ends were trimmed by 6 bases and 7 bases, with 12 bases remaining between them. The CDR3 loop reads CASSHPRGEAFF. As DNA, the CDR3 is TGTGCCAGCTCTCACCCCCGGGGTGAAGCTTTCTTT. Using reference TRBV18 and TRBJ1-1 for the parts outside the CDR3, the full variable domain is NAGVMQNPRHLVRRRGQEARLRCSPMKGHSHVYWYRQLPEEGLKFMVYLQKENIIDESGMPKERFSAEFPKEGPSILRIQQVVRGDSAAYFCASSHPRGEAFFGQGTRLTVV.

The gene calls are TRBV9 and TRBJ2-1; 7 nucleotides match TRBD1. The CDR3 covers 16 residues. The V segment lost 0 bases and the J segment 3 bases; nucleotides outside the gene matches: 6. The germline V gene has CDR1 SGDLS and CDR2 YYNGEE. CDR3 region: CASSVGDSPYYNEQFF. The CDR3 region has the DNA TGTGCCAGCAGCGTAGGGGACAGCCCCTACTACAATGAGCAGTTCTTC.

This clone was detected only a few times. V usage is TRBV2 and J usage is TRBJ2-1, with D unclear. Germline V lookup: CDR1 SNHLY, CDR2 FYNNEI. The CDR3 loop spans 11 amino acids. Trimming took off 6 bases at V and 9 bases at J, with 9 bases between the two ends. DNA of the CDR3: TGTGCCAGCAGCTATTCGGGTGAGCAGTTCTTC. This translates into CASSYSGEQFF.

The chain is built from TRBV5-1 and TRBJ2-7, with 10 bases lining up with TRBD1. The CDR3 sequence is 14 residues long. J lost 2 bases, V lost 3 bases, and 2 bases had no gene match. Germline CDR1 reads SGHRS; CDR2 reads YFSETQ. CDR3 protein: CASSSGQGAYEQYF. The CDR3 nucleotides are TGCGCCAGCAGCTCCGGACAGGGGGCCTACGAGCAGTACTTC.

This chain uses TRBV18 with TRBJ1-1; possibly TRBD1 for D (5 bases). The CDR3 is made up of 13 amino acids. V gave up 8 bases and J gave up 0 bases, with 10 bases separating them. Germline V lookup: CDR1 KGHSH, CDR2 LQKENI. CDR3 protein: CASRGGLNTEAFF. The CDR3 DNA sequence: TGTGCCAGCCGGGGGGGGTTGAACACTGAAGCTTTCTTT.

The sample holds a few counts of this clone. The chain links TRBV29-1 to TRBJ1-3; D gene uncertain. Germline V gives CDR1 SQVTM, CDR2 ANQGSEA. V shed 7 bases and J shed 0 bases, with 4 bases lying between them. CDR3 length: 11 amino acids. CDR3 amino acids: CSAYSGNTIYF. The CDR3 DNA reads as TGCAGCGCCTACTCTGGAAACACCATATATTTT.

The chain carries TRBV7-9 and TRBJ2-5, with D unclear. CDR3 size: 15 residues. Looked up from germline, CDR1 is SEHNR and CDR2 is FQNEAQ (reference sequence). The germline V and J ends were trimmed by 5 bases and 5 bases, with 18 bases remaining between them. CDR3 sequence: CASSPPASPRETQYF. The CDR3 nucleotides are TGTGCCAGCAGCCCCCCGGCGTCTCCTAGGGAGACCCAGTACTTC.

This chain joins TRBV13 and TRBJ1-4; no definite D call. Germline V lookup: CDR1 PRHDT, CDR2 FYEKMQ (reference sequence). Trimming removed 0 bases from V and 8 bases from J, with 10 bases in between. The CDR3 totals 14 residues. CDR3 loop: CASSLGAAGEKLFF. The CDR3 bases are TGTGCCAGCAGCTTAGGAGCGGCCGGGGAAAAACTGTTTTTT.

This clone showed up just once. The CDR3 nucleotides read TGTGCCAGCAGCGTAGACGACTACCTGGCCTACAATGAGCAGTTCTTC. Protein sequence: CASSVDDYLAYNEQFF. The chain links TRBV9 to TRBJ2-1, with D maybe TRBD2 (5 bases). V lost 0 bases and J lost 2, with 12 bases in between. CDR1 SGDLS and CDR2 YYNGEE come from the germline V gene. The CDR3 runs to 16 residues.

The chain is built from TRBV19 and TRBJ1-5; TRBD1 might be the D (6 bases). The CDR3 length is 15 residues. The germline CDR1 and CDR2 sequences are LNHDA and SQIVND (reference sequence). V lost 3 bases and J lost 0, with 9 bases in between. The CDR3 sequence: CASSMSDSSNQPQHF. The CDR3 DNA sequence: TGTGCCAGTAGTATGTCGGACAGTAGCAATCAGCCCCAGCATTTT.